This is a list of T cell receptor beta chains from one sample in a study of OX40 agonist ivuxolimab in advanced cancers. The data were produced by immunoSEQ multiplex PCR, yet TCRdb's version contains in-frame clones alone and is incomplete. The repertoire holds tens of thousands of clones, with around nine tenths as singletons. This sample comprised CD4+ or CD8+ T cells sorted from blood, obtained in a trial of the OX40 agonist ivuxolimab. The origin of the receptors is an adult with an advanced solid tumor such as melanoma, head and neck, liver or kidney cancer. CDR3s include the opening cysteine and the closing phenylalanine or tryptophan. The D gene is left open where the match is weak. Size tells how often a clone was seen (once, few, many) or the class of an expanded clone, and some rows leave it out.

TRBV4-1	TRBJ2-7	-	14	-	CASSQDRGAGEQYF	TGCGCCAGCAGCCAAGACCGGGGTGCAGGCGAGCAGTACTTC
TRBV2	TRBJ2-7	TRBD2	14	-	CASKEWGGAYEQYF	TGTGCCAGCAAGGAGTGGGGAGGGGCATACGAGCAGTACTTC
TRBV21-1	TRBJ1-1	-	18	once	CASSKVGAFLDINTEAFF	TGTGCCAGCAGCAAAGTTGGGGCATTTTTGGACATAAACACTGAAGCTTTCTTT
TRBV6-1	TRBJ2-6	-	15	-	CASSVDSSGANVLTF	TGTGCCAGCAGTGTCGACAGCTCTGGGGCCAACGTCCTGACTTTC
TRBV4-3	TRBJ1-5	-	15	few	CASSQEGDGDQPQHF	TGCGCCAGCAGCCAAGAGGGGGACGGGGACCAGCCCCAGCATTTT
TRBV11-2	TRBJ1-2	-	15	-	CASSSHPGEGYGYTF	TGTGCCAGCAGTTCGCACCCAGGAGAGGGCTATGGCTACACCTTC
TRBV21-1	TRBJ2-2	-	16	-	CASTLRTGTNTGELFF	TGTGCCAGCACCCTAAGGACAGGGACTAACACCGGGGAGCTGTTTTTT
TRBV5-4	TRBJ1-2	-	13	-	CASSLEGSYGYTF	TGTGCCAGCAGCTTGGAGGGGTCCTATGGCTACACCTTC
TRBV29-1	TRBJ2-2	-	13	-	CSVFPRVPGELFF	TGCAGCGTTTTCCCACGCGTGCCCGGGGAGCTGTTTTTT
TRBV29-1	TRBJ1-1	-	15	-	CSVDPSGSMNTEAFF	TGCAGCGTTGACCCCTCTGGCTCCATGAACACTGAAGCTTTCTTT
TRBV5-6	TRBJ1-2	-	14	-	CASSSGNGNYGYTF	TGTGCCAGCAGCTCGGGAAACGGGAACTATGGCTACACCTTC
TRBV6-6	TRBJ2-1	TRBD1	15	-	CASSSLWTGPNEQFF	TGTGCCAGCAGTTCGCTTTGGACAGGGCCCAATGAGCAGTTCTTC
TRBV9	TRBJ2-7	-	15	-	CASSVAGDEVYEQYF	TGTGCCAGCAGCGTAGCCGGAGATGAAGTCTACGAGCAGTACTTC
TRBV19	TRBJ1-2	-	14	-	CASTLRASLSGYTF	TGTGCCAGTACTCTCCGGGCTTCGTTGAGTGGCTACACCTTC